Included here is one TCR beta chain sequence, with context. No antigen is known for it. The sample belongs to a study of T cells expressing NK-cell markers. Study overall: With respect to HCMV, seven of the eight sequenced donors were seropositive, and one was seronegative. General study points: As a fraction of CD8+ T cells, dominant NKG2C+ clonotypes reached roughly 1.0-7.5% in more than five donors. A few of the donors also had these clonotypes leading their CD3+CD56-NKG2C+ fraction.

Following a re-call of the 5' RACE reads, TCRdb has one entry per CDR3 protein and lacks DNA. This table lists about 260,000 distinct CDR3 sequences. The CDR3 is made up of 17 amino acids. Germline V gene data show CDR1 as SNHLY and CDR2 as FYNNEI. This receptor was obtained from a woman between 18 and 75 years old in good health. This chain joins TRBV2 and TRBJ2-3; absent DNA, TCRdb's TRBD2 call cannot be checked. Source material: blood T cells: a sorted CD56 or NKG2C T cell subset, CD4+ or CD8+ T cells, or bulk PBMC T cells (not recorded which). CDR3 sequence reads: CASSASLAGGLTDTQYF.